The 2 T cell receptor beta chains listed next were all sequenced from one sample in a study of human T cells and chemical hapten exposure. Via MiXCR, TCRdb re-called the RACE reads, giving one row per CDR3 protein. The profile shows 85,000 to 100,000 distinct CDR3 sequences, less than 14% of them singletons. Time point of the sample: pre-sensitization, week 0. As to treatment: therapeutic diphenylcyclopropenone sensitization with weekly scalp DPC. The specimen comprised whole blood, sampled in connection with sensitization to the hapten diphenylcyclopropenone (DPC). These receptors came from a woman aged 55-75 years with alopecia areata. Some clones in this sample may be carry-over from other donors' samples.

This clonotype was counted ten times or more. The V call is TRBV18, the J call TRBJ1-1, with no clear D. With 1 base removed from V and 1 base from J, the gap between germline ends came to 7 bases. The germline CDR1 and CDR2 sequences are KGHSH and LQKENI. This CDR3 has 14 residues. The DNA for the CDR3 is TGTGCCAGCTCACCACAGGTTCAGAACACTGAAGCTTTCTTT. It translates to CASSPQVQNTEAFF.

This clonotype was recorded many times. The gene calls are TRBV7-6 and TRBJ2-2, with 7 bases identical to TRBD1. Trimming removed 5 bases from V and 1 base from J; junction bases left unmatched: 7. This CDR3 has 16 amino acids. Germline CDR1 and CDR2: SGHVS and FNYEAQ. DNA for the CDR3: TGTGCCAGCAGCCCCAGAGGGACAGAGAACACCGGGGAGCTGTTTTTT. It specifies CASSPRGTENTGELFF.